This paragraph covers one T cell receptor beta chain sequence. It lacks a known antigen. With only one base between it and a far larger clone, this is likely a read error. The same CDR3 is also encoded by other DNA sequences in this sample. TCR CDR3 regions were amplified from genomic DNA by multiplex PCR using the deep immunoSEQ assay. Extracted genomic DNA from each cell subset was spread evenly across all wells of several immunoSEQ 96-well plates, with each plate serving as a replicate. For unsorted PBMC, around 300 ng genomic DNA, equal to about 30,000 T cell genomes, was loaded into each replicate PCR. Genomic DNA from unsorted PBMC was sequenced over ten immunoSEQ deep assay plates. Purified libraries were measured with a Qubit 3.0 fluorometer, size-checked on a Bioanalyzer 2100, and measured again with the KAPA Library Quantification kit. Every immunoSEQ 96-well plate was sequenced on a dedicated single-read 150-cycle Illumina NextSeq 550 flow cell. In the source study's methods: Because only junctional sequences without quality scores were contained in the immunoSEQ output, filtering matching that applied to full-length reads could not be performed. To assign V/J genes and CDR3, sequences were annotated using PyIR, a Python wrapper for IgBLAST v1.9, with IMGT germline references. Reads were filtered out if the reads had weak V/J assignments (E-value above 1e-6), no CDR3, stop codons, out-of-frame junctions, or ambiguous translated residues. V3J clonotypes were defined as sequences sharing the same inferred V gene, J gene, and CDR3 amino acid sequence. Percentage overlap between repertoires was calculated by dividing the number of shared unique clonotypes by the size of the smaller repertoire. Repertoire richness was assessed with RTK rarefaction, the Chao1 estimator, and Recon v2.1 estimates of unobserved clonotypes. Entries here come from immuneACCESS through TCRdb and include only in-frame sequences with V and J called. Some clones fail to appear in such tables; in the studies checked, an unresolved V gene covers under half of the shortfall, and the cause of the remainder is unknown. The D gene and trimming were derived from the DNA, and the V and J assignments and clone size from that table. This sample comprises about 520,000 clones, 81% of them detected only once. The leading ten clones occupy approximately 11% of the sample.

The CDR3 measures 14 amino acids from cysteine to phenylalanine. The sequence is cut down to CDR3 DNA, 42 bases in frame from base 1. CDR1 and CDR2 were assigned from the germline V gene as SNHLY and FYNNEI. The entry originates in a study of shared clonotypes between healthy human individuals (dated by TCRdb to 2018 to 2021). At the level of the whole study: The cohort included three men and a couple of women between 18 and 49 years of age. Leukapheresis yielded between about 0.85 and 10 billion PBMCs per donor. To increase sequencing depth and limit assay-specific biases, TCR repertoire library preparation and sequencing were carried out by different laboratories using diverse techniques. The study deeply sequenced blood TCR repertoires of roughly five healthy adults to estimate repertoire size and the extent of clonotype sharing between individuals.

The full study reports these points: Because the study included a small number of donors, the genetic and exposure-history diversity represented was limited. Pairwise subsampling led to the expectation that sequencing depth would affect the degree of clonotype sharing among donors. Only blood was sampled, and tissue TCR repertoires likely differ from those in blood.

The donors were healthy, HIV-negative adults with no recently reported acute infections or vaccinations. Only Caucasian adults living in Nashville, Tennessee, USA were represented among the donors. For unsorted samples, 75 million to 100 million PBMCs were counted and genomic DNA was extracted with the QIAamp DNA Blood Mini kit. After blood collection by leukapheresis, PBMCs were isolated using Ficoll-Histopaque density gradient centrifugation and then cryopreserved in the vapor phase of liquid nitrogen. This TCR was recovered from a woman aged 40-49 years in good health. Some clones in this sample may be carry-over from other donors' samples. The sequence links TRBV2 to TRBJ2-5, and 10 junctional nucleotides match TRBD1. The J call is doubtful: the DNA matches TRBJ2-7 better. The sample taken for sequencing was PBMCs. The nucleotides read TGTGCCAGCAGTCCTGGGACAGGGGACGACGAGCAGTACTTC. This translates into CASSPGTGDDEQYF.